The entry below describes one T cell receptor (beta chain). These data come from a study of blood T cell repertoires in COVID-19. Study-level background: COVID-19 samples, acute and convalescent, were from the United States, Italy and Spain.

Original methodology: Quantification of nucleated cells was approximated via reference gene primer amplification. Sequencing was performed with immunoSEQ multiplex PCR; in TCRdb, only in-frame clones are kept and a portion is missing. For V, J and clone size, that table is used; D and trimming come from the DNA. The repertoire holds tens of thousands of clones, with about three quarters as singletons. Trimming removed 5 bases from V and 16 bases from J; junction bases left unmatched: 14. Germline CDR1 is SGHAT and CDR2 is FQNNGV. The length of the CDR3 is 13 residues. The clonotype was recovered from a human donor with active or convalescent COVID-19. The donor label of this sample is uncertain. V and J are TRBV11-2 and TRBJ2-1, with 7 nucleotides matching TRBD2. Sequencing was done on a sample of peripheral blood. In DNA form, the CDR3 reads TGTGCCAGCAGCCTCGAAGAGCGGGATATACATTTCTTC. Amino acid sequence: CASSLEERDIHFF.